This TCR beta chain appears in the sequencing data of a study of cytomegalovirus exposure and HLA in healthy donors. The CDR3 is 14 amino acids. The germline V gene encodes CDR1 SEHNR and CDR2 FQNEAQ (reference sequence). Amplification used 60 Vbeta primers and 13 Jbeta primers. Sequencing used immunoSEQ multiplex PCR; TCRdb keeps in-frame clones, though not all of them. The sample records some 220,000 clones, roughly 91% being singletons. Overall study results and limits: Highly shared sequence variants in one cluster were likely a sequencing artifact. In a later analysis, parvovirus B19, influenza, CMV and Epstein-Barr virus appeared linked to several top co-occurrence clusters. Presence/absence analyses rested on an assumption that sequencing depth was roughly uniform across donors. A few V segments could not be told apart, such as TRBV6-2 and TRBV6-3, and were left out.

With respect to this clone: Its antigen is undetermined.

The sample taken for sequencing was PBMCs. The TCR sequence derives from a woman younger than 35 in good health and CMV-seronegative. V usage is TRBV7-9 and J usage is TRBJ2-5; D is perhaps TRBD2 (6 bases). The J call may be incorrect, as the DNA end agrees better with TRBJ2-7. The CDR3 nucleotides are TGTGCCAGCAGAATGGGAGGCCCATCCTACGAGCAGTACTTC. This gives the protein CASRMGGPSYEQYF.